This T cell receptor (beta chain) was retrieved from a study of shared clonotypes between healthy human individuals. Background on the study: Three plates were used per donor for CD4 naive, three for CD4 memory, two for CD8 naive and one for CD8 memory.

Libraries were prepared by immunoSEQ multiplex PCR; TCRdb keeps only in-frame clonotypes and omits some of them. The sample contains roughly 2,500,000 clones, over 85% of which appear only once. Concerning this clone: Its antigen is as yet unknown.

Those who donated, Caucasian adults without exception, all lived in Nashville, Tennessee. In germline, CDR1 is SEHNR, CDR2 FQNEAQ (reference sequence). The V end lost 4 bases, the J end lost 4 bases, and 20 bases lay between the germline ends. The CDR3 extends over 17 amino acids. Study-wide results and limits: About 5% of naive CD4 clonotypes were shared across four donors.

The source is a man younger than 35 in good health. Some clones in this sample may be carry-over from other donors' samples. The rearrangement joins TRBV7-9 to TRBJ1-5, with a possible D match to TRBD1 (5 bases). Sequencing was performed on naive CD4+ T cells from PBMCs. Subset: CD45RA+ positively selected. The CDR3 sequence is CASSSFGRGGLNQPQHF. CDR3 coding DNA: TGTGCCAGCAGCTCATTTGGAAGGGGTGGGTTGAATCAGCCCCAGCATTTT.